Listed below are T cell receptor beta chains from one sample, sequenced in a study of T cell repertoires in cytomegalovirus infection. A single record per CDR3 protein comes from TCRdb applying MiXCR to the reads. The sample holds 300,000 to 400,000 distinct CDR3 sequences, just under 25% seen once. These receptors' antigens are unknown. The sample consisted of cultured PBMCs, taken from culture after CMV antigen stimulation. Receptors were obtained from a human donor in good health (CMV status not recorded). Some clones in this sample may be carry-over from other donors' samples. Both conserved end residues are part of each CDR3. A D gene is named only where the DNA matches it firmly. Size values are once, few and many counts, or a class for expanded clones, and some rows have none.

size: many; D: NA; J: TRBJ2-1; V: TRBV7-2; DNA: TGTGCCAGCAGCTTAGGAGAGACCTACAATGAGCAGTTCTTC; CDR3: CASSLGETYNEQFF
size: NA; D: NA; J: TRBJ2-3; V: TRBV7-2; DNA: TGTGCCAGCAGCTTGAGATGGGCAGGGTCAGATACGCAGTATTTT; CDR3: CASSLRWAGSDTQYF
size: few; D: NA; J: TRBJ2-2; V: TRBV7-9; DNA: TGTGCCATCTTCATCTCGGGCGGGGAGCTGTTTTTT; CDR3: CAIFISGGELFF
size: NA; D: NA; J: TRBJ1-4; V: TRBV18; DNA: TGTGCCAGCTCACCGCCGGGGGGGGTCGGTGAAAAACTGTTTTTT; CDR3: CASSPPGGVGEKLFF
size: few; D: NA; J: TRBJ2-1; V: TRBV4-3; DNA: TGCGCCAGCAGCCAAGGATGGTCGGGGTACAATGAGCAGTTCTTC; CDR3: CASSQGWSGYNEQFF
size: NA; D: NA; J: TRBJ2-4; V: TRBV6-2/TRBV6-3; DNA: TGTGCCAGCAGTTACAGGGGGGACGTCTTAGCCAAAAACATTCAGTACTTC; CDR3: CASSYRGDVLAKNIQYF
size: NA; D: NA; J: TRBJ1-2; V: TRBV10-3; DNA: TGTGCCATCAGTGAAGGGGCAGGGCGCTACACCTTC; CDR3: CAISEGAGRYTF
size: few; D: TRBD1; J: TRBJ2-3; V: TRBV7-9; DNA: TGTGCCAGCAGTGACAGGGGGCTGACAGATACGCAGTATTTT; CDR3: CASSDRGLTDTQYF
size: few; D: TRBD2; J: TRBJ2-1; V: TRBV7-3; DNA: TGTGCCAGCAGCCGCACTAGCGGGGCTATTAATGAGCAGTTCTTC; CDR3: CASSRTSGAINEQFF
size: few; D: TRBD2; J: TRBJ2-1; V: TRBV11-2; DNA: TGTGCCAGCAGGGGACTAGCGCTATCAAAAAGGGGTGAGCAGTTCTTC; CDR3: CASRGLALSKRGEQFF
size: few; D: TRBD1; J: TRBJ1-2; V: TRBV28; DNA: TGTGCCAGCAGAGACAGGGGTTACTATGGCTACACCTTC; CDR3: CASRDRGYYGYTF
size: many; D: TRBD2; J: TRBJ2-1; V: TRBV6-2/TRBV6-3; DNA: TGTGCCAGCAGTGACGGACTAGCGTCATACAATGAGCAGTTCTTC; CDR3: CASSDGLASYNEQFF
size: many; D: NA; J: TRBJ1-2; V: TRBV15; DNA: TGTGCCACCAGCAGAGATAACGTAGGGCACTATGGCTACACCTTC; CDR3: CATSRDNVGHYGYTF
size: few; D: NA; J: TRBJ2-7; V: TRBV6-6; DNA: TGTGCCAGCAGCCGTGGAACCGAGCAGTACTTC; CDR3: CASSRGTEQYF
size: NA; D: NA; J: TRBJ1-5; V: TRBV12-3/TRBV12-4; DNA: TGTGCCAGCAGTTTTCTGGGAAATAGCAATCAGCCCCAGCATTTT; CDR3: CASSFLGNSNQPQHF
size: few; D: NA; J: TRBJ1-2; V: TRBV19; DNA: TGTGCCAGTAGAGTGACAGCGGCGAACTATGGCTACACCTTC; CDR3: CASRVTAANYGYTF
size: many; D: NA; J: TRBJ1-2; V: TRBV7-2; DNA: TGTGCCAGCAGCCCTCGGAGGGAAGCTAACTATGGCTACACCTTC; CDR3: CASSPRREANYGYTF
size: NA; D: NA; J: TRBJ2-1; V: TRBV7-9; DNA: TGTGCCAGCGAATACCGGGGGAACGGGATTGGGGAGCAGTTCTTC; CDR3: CASEYRGNGIGEQFF
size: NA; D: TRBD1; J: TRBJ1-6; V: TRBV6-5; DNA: TGTGCCAGCAGTCGTACAGGGGCCCCGTCAAATTCACCCCTCCACTTT; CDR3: CASSRTGAPSNSPLHF
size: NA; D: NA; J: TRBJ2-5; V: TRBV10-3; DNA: TGTGCCATCAGTGAGTTCGGGACTCTTCAAGAGACCCAGTACTTC; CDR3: CAISEFGTLQETQYF
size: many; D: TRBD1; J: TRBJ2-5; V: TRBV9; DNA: TGTGCCAGCAGCGCAGGGGGCCAGGAGACCCAGTACTTC; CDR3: CASSAGGQETQYF
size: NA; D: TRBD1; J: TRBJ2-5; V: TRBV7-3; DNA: TGTGCCAGCAGCTCCTCCGGGACAGGGGGGTGGGAGACCCAGTACTTC; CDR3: CASSSSGTGGWETQYF